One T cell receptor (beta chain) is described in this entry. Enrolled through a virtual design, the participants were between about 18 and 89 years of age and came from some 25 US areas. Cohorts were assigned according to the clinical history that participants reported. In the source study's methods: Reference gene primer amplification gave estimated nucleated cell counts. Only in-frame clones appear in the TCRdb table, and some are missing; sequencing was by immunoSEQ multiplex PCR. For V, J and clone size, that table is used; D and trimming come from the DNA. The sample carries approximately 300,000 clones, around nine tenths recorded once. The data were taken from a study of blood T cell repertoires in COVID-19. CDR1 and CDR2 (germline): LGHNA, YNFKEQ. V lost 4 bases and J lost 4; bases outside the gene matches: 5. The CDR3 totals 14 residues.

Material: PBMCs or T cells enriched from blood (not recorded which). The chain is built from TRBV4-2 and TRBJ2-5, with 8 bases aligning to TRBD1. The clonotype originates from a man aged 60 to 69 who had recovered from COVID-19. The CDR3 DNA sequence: TGTGCCAGCAGCCCCCCGGACAGGGTAGAGACCCAGTACTTC. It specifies CASSPPDRVETQYF.